This T cell receptor beta chain stems from a study of T cells in Graves' hyperthyroidism and ophthalmopathy. Diagnoses were made from clinical symptoms, serum measures (thyroxine and TRAb), thyroid ultrasound and orbital computed tomography. The CDR3 regions of TCR beta were amplified from RNA transcripts. Initially, a first-round RT-PCR of the TCR CDR3 employed the HTBI primer set. TCRdb redid the calling of the multiplex PCR reads with MiXCR, one entry per CDR3 protein. The repertoire has some 440,000 distinct CDR3 sequences, around a sixth of them found once; the top ten carry 14%. Source material: blood. The clonotype was recovered from a woman aged 18-29 years with Graves' hyperthyroidism.

CDR3 in DNA: TGTGCCAGCAGCCGGACAGGGACAGCCACAGATACGCAGTATTTT. Residues: CASSRTGTATDTQYF. The chain employs TRBV11-2 and TRBJ2-3; 8 bases match TRBD1. Per germline, CDR1 SGHAT and CDR2 FQNNGV. The CDR3 is 15 amino acids. J lost 2 bases, V lost 5 bases, and 6 bases had no gene match.